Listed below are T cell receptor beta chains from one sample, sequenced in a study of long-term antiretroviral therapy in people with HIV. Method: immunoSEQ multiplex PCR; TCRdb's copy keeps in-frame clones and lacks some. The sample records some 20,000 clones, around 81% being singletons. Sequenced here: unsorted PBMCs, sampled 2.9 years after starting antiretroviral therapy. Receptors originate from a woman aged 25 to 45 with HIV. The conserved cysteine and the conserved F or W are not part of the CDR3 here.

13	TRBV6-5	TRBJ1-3	ASSSTGNSGNTIY
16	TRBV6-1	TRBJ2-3	ASSEMPTLAGSTDTQY
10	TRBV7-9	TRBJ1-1	ASSETANGAF
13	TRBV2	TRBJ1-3	ASSEDYFSGNTIY
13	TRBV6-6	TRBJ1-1	ASSQSRDTSPEAF
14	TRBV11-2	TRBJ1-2	ASSSVDRGRDYGYT
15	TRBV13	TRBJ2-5	ASSRGLAGGPQETQY
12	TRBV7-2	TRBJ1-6	ASSLRTGGSPLH
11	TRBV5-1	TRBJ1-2	ASRQTGGDGYT
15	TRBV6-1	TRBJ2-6	ASSGQGLGSGANVLT
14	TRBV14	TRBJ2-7	ASSALHSGGALRVN
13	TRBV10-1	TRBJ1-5	ASSGQRRINQPQH
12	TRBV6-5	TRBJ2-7	ASNPVGPYDEQY
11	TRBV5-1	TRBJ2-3	ASSLGATDTQY
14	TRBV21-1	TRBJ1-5	ASSKVGRTGDQPQH
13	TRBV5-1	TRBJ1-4	ASSFVGAFNEKLF
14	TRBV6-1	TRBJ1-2	ASSEEIGGSGYGYT
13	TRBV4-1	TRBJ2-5	ASSQGAGTQETQY
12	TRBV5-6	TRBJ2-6	ASSPFLGANVLT
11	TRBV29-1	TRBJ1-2	SVRDRDDYGYT
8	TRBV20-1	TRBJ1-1	SASSTEAF
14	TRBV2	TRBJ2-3	ASRATSGSKADTQY
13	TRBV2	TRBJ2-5	ASSEGGGEQETQY
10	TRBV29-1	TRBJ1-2	SVATGTPFNT
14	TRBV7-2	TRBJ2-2	ASSPFLGGHVGELF
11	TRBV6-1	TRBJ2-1	ASRQGSYNEQF
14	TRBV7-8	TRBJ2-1	ASSSELAGGDNEQF
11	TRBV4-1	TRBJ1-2	ASSGRDRDGYT
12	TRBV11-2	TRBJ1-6	ASSLNREISPLH
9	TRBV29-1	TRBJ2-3	SVEDQGTQY
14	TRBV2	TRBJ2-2	ASSPAQGGASGELF
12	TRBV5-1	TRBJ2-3	ASSGGEVTDTQY
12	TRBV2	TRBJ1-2	ASSDIGALGGYT
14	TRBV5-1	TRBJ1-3	ASSLEGKMGGNTIY
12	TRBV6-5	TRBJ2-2	ASSYLSSTGELF
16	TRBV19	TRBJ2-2	ASSMGQGNMRTAGELF
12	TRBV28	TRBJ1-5	ASSFQGHNQPQH
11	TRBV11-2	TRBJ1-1	ASSLEADEEAF